The rows below give T cell receptor beta chains drawn from one sample of a study of blood T cell repertoires in COVID-19. Repertoires were generated with immunoSEQ multiplex PCR, while TCRdb's copy carries only in-frame clones and drops some. The table has tens of thousands of clones, about 80% seen once. The specimen sequenced was peripheral blood. These receptors all come from a human donor in a cohort sampled during active COVID-19. The CDR3 runs from the conserved cysteine through the conserved F or W. A D gene is named only where the DNA matches it firmly. Some rows have no size entry. The others give once, few or many, or a class for an expanded clone.

-	-	TRBJ2-2	TRBV3-1/TRBV3-2	CASSHYNTGELFF	TGTGCCAGCAGCCATTATAACACCGGGGAGCTGTTTTTT
-	-	TRBJ1-4	TRBV2	CASSEGGGNEKLFF	TGTGCCAGCAGTGAAGGGGGGGGGAATGAAAAACTGTTTTTT
-	-	TRBJ1-5	TRBV2	CASSEETENQPQHF	TGTGCCAGCAGTGAAGAGACAGAAAATCAGCCCCAGCATTTT
-	-	TRBJ1-1	TRBV7-2	CASSLEGVRAFF	TGTGCCAGCAGCTTAGAAGGGGTACGAGCTTTCTTT
TRBD2	-	TRBJ2-7	TRBV7-9	CASSLTSGPYEQYF	TGTGCCAGCAGCCTCACTAGCGGGCCCTACGAGCAGTACTTC
-	few	TRBJ1-1	TRBV28	CASSLSKQGVAFF	TGTGCCAGCAGTTTATCTAAACAGGGAGTAGCTTTCTTT
TRBD2	-	TRBJ2-1	TRBV5-4	CASSSPSSGAEQFF	TGTGCCAGCAGTTCACCGTCTAGCGGGGCTGAGCAGTTCTTC
-	-	TRBJ2-1	TRBV2	CASLPATAYSEQFF	TGTGCCAGCCTCCCCGCGACAGCCTACAGTGAGCAGTTCTTC
TRBD2	-	TRBJ2-1	TRBV2	CATQKGGGSYNEQFF	TGTGCCACCCAGAAGGGCGGGGGCTCCTACAATGAGCAGTTCTTC
-	-	TRBJ1-1	TRBV2	CASSVRTVTEAFF	TGTGCCAGCAGTGTTAGGACAGTCACTGAAGCTTTCTTT
-	once	TRBJ2-5	TRBV28	CASSLAGTGYQETQYF	TGTGCCAGCAGTTTAGCGGGCACCGGCTACCAAGAGACCCAGTACTTC
-	once	TRBJ1-4	TRBV9	CASSPTSTNEKLFF	TGTGCCAGCAGCCCGACATCAACTAATGAAAAACTGTTTTTT
-	-	TRBJ1-1	TRBV2	CASHGQLNTEAFF	TGTGCCAGTCATGGACAGTTGAACACTGAAGCTTTCTTT
-	-	TRBJ1-5	TRBV6-5	CASSRQDYSNQPQHF	TGTGCCAGCAGTAGGCAGGATTATAGCAATCAGCCCCAGCATTTT
-	once	TRBJ2-6	TRBV25-1	CASSATGNSGANVLTF	TGTGCCAGCAGTGCAACAGGGAACTCTGGGGCCAACGTCCTGACTTTC
TRBD2	-	TRBJ2-6	TRBV6-7	CASSYSPRDRTSGSSGANVLTF	TGTGCCAGCAGTTACTCGCCAAGGGATCGGACTAGCGGGAGCTCTGGGGCCAACGTCCTGACTTTC
-	-	TRBJ2-2	TRBV19	CASSIVRLNTGELFF	TGTGCCAGTAGTATAGTGAGACTAAACACCGGGGAGCTGTTTTTT
-	-	TRBJ1-2	TRBV19	CASSPSQGGDGYTF	TGTGCCAGTAGCCCCTCCCAAGGCGGGGATGGCTACACCTTC
-	-	TRBJ2-7	TRBV7-6	CASSLGSAGLSYEQYF	TGTGCCAGCAGCTTAGGGTCAGCGGGTCTCTCCTACGAGCAGTACTTC
TRBD2	-	TRBJ2-5	TRBV28	CASSLGGGAKTQYF	TGTGCCAGCAGTTTGGGCGGGGGGGCAAAGACCCAGTACTTC
-	once	TRBJ2-1	TRBV7-9	CASSQEYNEQFF	TGTGCCAGCAGCCAAGAGTACAATGAGCAGTTCTTC
-	few	TRBJ2-2	TRBV25-1	CASSPDRLANTGELFF	TGTGCCAGCAGTCCCGACAGACTCGCGAACACCGGGGAGCTGTTTTTT
-	many	TRBJ1-4	TRBV19	CASSRGATNEKLFF	TGTGCCAGTAGCAGGGGTGCAACTAATGAAAAACTGTTTTTT
TRBD1	-	TRBJ2-7	TRBV5-5	CASSLVGQAPYEQYF	TGTGCCAGCAGCTTGGTGGGACAGGCCCCCTACGAGCAGTACTTC
-	-	TRBJ2-5	TRBV7-2	CASSSLRGETQYF	TGTGCCAGCAGCTCCTTAAGGGGAGAGACCCAGTACTTC
-	-	TRBJ2-1	TRBV15	CATRAFGGGSYNEQFF	TGTGCCACCCGCGCCTTTGGAGGCGGTTCCTACAATGAGCAGTTCTTC
-	-	TRBJ1-5	TRBV6-5	CASSPGNTNQPQHF	TGTGCCAGCAGTCCAGGTAATACCAATCAGCCCCAGCATTTT
-	-	TRBJ2-1	TRBV19	CASSMKRTVGEQFF	TGTGCCAGTAGTATGAAGAGGACAGTTGGTGAGCAGTTCTTC
-	-	TRBJ2-5	TRBV5-4	CASSLGQKETQYF	TGTGCCAGCAGCTTGGGACAGAAGGAGACCCAGTACTTC
TRBD2	-	TRBJ2-3	TRBV5-6	CASSLTSGESTDTQYF	TGTGCCAGCAGCTTGACTAGCGGGGAAAGCACAGATACGCAGTATTTT
TRBD2	-	TRBJ2-3	TRBV9	CASSAGPTSADTQYF	TGTGCCAGCAGCGCTGGCCCAACTAGCGCGGATACGCAGTATTTT
-	-	TRBJ2-1	TRBV5-1	CASSLTGSSYNEQFF	TGCGCCAGCAGCTTGACAGGGAGCTCCTACAATGAGCAGTTCTTC
TRBD1	-	TRBJ1-2	TRBV5-1	CASSKGQQNYGYTF	TGCGCCAGCAGCAAGGGACAGCAAAACTATGGCTACACCTTC
-	-	TRBJ1-1	TRBV28	CASSGQFTEAFF	TGTGCCAGCAGTGGACAGTTCACTGAAGCTTTCTTT
TRBD1	-	TRBJ1-1	TRBV7-9	CASIPTGTVNTEAFF	TGTGCCAGCATCCCGACCGGGACAGTGAACACTGAAGCTTTCTTT
TRBD1	-	TRBJ2-2	TRBV7-9	CASSLGDRATGELFF	TGTGCCAGCAGCTTAGGGGACAGGGCTACCGGGGAGCTGTTTTTT
-	-	TRBJ2-7	TRBV5-1	CASRAGASSYEQYF	TGCGCCAGCAGGGCGGGGGCCAGCTCCTACGAGCAGTACTTC
TRBD1	once	TRBJ1-1	TRBV5-1	CASGTGGALNTEAFF	TGCGCCAGCGGAACAGGGGGCGCTTTGAACACTGAAGCTTTCTTT
-	-	TRBJ1-2	TRBV6-5	CASSSRTVGGYTF	TGTGCCAGCAGTTCCCGGACTGTTGGTGGCTACACCTTC
TRBD1	-	TRBJ1-5	TRBV18	CASSGQGYNQPQHF	TGTGCCAGCTCAGGACAGGGGTACAATCAGCCCCAGCATTTT
-	-	TRBJ1-4	TRBV5-5	CASSLENRRNEKLFF	TGTGCCAGCAGCTTGGAGAACAGGCGTAATGAAAAACTGTTTTTT